The clone carrying this TCR beta chain showed up many times. Antigen: not known. This sample was taken from a study of response to subunit inactivated influenza vaccine. General observations from the study: Every seasonal influenza vaccination brings in few new T cells, the authors suggested.

Germline V gives CDR1 DFQATT, CDR2 SNEGSKA (reference sequence). Trimming pared 0 bases from V and 2 bases from J, leaving 5 bases between. CDR3 size: 12 residues. TCRdb called the RT-PCR reads again in MiXCR, with one record for every CDR3 protein. Of roughly 460,000 distinct CDR3 sequences in the sample, approximately 11% were seen once. Sequenced material: PBMCs from blood, taken roughly 48 days after vaccination. The clonotype originates from a man in his forties or fifties who received an inactivated influenza vaccine. The chain carries TRBV20-1 and TRBJ2-7; D is uncertain. CDR3 protein: CSARDATYEQYF. Here the CDR3 DNA reads TGCAGTGCTAGAGATGCAACCTACGAGCAGTACTTC.